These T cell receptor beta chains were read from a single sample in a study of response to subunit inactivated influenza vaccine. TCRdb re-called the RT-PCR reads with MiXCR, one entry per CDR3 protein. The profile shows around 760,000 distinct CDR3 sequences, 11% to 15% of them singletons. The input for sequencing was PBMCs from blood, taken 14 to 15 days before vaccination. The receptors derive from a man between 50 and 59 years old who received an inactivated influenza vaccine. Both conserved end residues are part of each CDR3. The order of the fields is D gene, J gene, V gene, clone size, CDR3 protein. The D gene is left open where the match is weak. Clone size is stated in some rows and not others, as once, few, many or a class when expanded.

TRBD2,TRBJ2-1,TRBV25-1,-,CASSELSLAGTSVHSNEQFF
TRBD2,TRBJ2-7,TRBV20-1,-,CSASSRTSGGLKPYEQYF
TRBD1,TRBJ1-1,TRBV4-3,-,CASSQVRGRGRGMNTEAFF
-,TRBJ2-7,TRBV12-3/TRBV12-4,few,CASSSSTGLSEQYF
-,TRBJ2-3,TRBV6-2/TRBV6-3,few,CASSLQKIEQYF
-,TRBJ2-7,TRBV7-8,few,CASSLARGNEQYF
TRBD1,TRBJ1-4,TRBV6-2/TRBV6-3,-,CASRKGDSHRKLFF
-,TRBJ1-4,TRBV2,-,CASTGTPSANEKLFF
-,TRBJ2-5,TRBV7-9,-,CASSIAGRAETQYF
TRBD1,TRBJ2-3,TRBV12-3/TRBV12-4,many,CASSPQDRGIGDTQYF
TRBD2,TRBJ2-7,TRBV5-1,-,CASSAGEYASEQYF
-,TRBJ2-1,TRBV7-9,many,CASSLQGNSYNEQFF
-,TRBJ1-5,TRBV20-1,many,CSAAALGTLHQPQHF
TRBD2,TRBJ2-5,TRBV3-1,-,CASSPGGARWETQYF
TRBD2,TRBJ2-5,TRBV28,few,CASSHPSGRARETQYF
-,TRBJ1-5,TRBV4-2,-,CASSQDDTVNQPQHF
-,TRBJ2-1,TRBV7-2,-,CASSARRDNEQFF